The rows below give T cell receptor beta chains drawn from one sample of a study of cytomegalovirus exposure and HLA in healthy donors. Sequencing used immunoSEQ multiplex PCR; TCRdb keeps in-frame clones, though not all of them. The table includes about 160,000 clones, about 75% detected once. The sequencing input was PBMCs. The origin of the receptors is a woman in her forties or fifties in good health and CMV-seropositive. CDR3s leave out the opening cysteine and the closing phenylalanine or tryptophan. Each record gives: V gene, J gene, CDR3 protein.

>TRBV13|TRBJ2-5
ASSGQGLAGEETQY
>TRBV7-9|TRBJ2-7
ASSLGQGAIYEQY
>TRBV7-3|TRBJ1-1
ASSQTNRNTEAF
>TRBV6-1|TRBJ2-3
ASSVQGTDTQY
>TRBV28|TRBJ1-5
ASSLSDRDQPQH
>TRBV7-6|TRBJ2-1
ASSLLGGSYNEQF
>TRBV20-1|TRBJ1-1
SATQGAGAF
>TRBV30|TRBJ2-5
AWGEGSGQETQY
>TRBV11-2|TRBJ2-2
ASSQGARGVEELF
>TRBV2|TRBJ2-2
ASSVPGNTGELF
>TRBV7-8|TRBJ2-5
ASSLGQGATQY
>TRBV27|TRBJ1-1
ASMDRDNTEAF
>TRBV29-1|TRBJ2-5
SVAGQGAQTQY
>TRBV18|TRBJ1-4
ASSPRDSNEKLF
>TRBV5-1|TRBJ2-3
ASSSTQGTDTQY
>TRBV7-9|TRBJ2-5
ASSPGQGRPVEETQY
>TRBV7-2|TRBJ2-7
ASSPAGGPYEQY
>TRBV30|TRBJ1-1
AWSVTGDTEAF
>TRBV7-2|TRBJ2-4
ASSLDAGPLSRYIQY
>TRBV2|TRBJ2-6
ASRTDSLLSGANVLT
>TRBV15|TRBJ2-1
ATSRDRSGVPF
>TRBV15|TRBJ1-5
ATSRDPDREDQPQH
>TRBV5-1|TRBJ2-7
ASSPLGYEQY
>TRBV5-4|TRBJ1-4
ASSTQQGDNEKLF
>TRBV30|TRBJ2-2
AWRGPETGELF
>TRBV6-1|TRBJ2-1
ASRGWAFSEQF
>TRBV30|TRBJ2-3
AWSGGNTQY
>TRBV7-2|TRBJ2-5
ASSQNRGETQY
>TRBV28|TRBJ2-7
ASSPLQWTGAIYEQY
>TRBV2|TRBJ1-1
ASSDLASGTVEAF
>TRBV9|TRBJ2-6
ASSGSTSGRTTGANVLT